These T cell receptor beta chains were read from a single sample in a study of blood T cell repertoires in COVID-19. The repertoire was sequenced with immunoSEQ multiplex PCR; TCRdb's copy has only in-frame clones and lacks some. This sample has over 150,000 clones, with over 75% found just once. Source material: PBMCs or T cells enriched from blood (not recorded which). The receptors were sampled from a woman between 18 and 30 years old who had recovered from COVID-19. CDR3s include the opening cysteine and the closing phenylalanine or tryptophan. The D gene is left open where the match is weak.

v_gene	j_gene	d_gene	CDR3aa
TRBV4-1	TRBJ2-3	NA	CASSQEALADTQYF
TRBV5-5	TRBJ2-7	TRBD1	CASSAGQGSYEQYF
TRBV5-1	TRBJ1-5	NA	CASSSPGRDSNQPQHF
TRBV27	TRBJ2-2	NA	CASSFGLAYTGELFF
TRBV6-2/TRBV6-3	TRBJ1-5	NA	CASSYVGPQPQHF
TRBV18	TRBJ1-2	NA	CASSRRDAGGYTF
TRBV5-1	TRBJ2-3	NA	CASRDTASTDTQYF
TRBV27	TRBJ2-7	NA	CASSLGQGRYEQYF
TRBV29-1	TRBJ1-1	TRBD1	CSVEDRGGSGTEAFF
TRBV19	TRBJ1-1	TRBD1	CASSRQGSTEAFF
TRBV3-1/TRBV3-2	TRBJ1-5	NA	CASSQSGGDQPQHF
TRBV19	TRBJ1-1	NA	CASSIGQAGTEAFF
TRBV21-1	TRBJ1-5	NA	CASSKPAYSNQPQHF
TRBV7-9	TRBJ1-2	NA	CASSPQGEQGFYGYTF
TRBV5-8	TRBJ1-1	NA	CASSLAVVAVNEAFF
TRBV3-1/TRBV3-2	TRBJ1-1	TRBD1	CASSQVDRGLTEAFF
TRBV5-1	TRBJ2-7	TRBD1	CASSLGQGDEQYF
TRBV19	TRBJ2-5	NA	CASSHYREETQYF
TRBV5-4	TRBJ1-3	TRBD1	CASSSGTGVHTIYF
TRBV2	TRBJ2-1	TRBD2	CASSVLLAGGGEQFF
TRBV19	TRBJ1-1	NA	CASSIGVGGRAEAFF
TRBV7-6	TRBJ1-1	NA	CASSLVHSTGLNTEAFF
TRBV5-1	TRBJ1-2	NA	CASTPGVDYGYTF
TRBV5-5	TRBJ2-2	TRBD1	CASSLDQSGQISRELFF
TRBV7-2	TRBJ2-5	TRBD2	CASSLVGLAGGLGETQYF
TRBV18	TRBJ1-2	NA	CASSPDRSYGYTF
TRBV28	TRBJ1-6	NA	CASSFHQVTSPLHF
TRBV5-5	TRBJ2-5	NA	CASTGQETQYF
TRBV3-1/TRBV3-2	TRBJ2-1	TRBD2	CASSQDKRGLAEYNEQFF
TRBV5-1	TRBJ1-2	NA	CASSLNRINYGYTF
TRBV23-1	TRBJ2-5	TRBD1	CASSPFGTGELETQYF